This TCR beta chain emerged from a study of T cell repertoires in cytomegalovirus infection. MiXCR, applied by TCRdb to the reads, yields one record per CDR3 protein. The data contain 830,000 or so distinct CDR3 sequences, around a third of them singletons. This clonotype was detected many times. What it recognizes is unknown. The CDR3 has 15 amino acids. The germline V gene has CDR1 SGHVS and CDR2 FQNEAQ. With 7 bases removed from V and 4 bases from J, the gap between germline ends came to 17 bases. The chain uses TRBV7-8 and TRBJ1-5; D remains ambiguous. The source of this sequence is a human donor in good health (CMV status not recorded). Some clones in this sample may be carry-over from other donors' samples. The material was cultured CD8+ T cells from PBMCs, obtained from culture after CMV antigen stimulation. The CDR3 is CASTLEGRINQPQHF. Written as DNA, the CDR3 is TGTGCCAGCACCCTAGAGGGCAGGATAAATCAGCCCCAGCATTTT.